This passage covers 2 T cell receptor beta chains from one sample sequenced in a study of T cell responses to AZD1222 COVID-19 vaccine. TCRdb keeps only in-frame clones here, not all; method: immunoSEQ multiplex PCR. The data hold about 140,000 clones, with over 90% observed a single time. The sample consisted of peripheral blood, taken on day 0 of AZD1222 vaccination. The receptors were gathered from an adult in good health.

This clone is a singleton in its sample. The gene calls are TRBV6-5 and TRBJ2-7; TRBD2 is a possible D gene (5 bases). There are 15 residues in the CDR3. Between the trimmed V and J ends, which lost 2 bases and 4 bases, there was a span of 15 bases. The germline V gene has CDR1 MNHEY and CDR2 SVGAGI. As DNA, the CDR3 is TGTGCCAGCAGTTACATCGGGGTTATCGAGTACGAGCAGTACTTC. Translating it yields CASSYIGVIEYEQYF.

This chain uses TRBV6-5 with TRBJ1-1, with D possibly TRBD1 on 6 matching bases. There are 13 residues in the CDR3. Germline values: CDR1 MNHEY, CDR2 SVGAGI. With 7 bases removed from V and 1 base from J, the gap between germline ends came to 10 bases. CDR3 nucleotides: TGTGCCAGCACCCGACAGGAGAACACTGAAGCTTTCTTT. The encoded protein is CASTRQENTEAFF.